The 31 T cell receptor beta chains below come from one sample, sequenced in a study of OX40 agonist ivuxolimab in advanced cancers. Library generation was performed with the immunoSEQ multiplex PCR assay. The clones in this table, taken by TCRdb from immuneACCESS, are in-frame only. Not every clone is retained; where verified, under half of the shortfall comes from an unresolved V gene, and the cause of the rest is unknown. The sample table records around 69,000 clones; about 85% of these occur just once. In total, the top ten clones hold roughly 3% of the sample. This material consisted of CD4+ or CD8+ T cells sorted from blood, taken in a trial of the OX40 agonist ivuxolimab. These receptors all stem from an adult with an advanced solid tumor such as melanoma, head and neck, liver or kidney cancer.

This clone appeared a few times. The CDR3 loop reads CASSWPFGRDDTGELFF. CDR3 in DNA: TGTGCCAGCAGCTGGCCATTCGGCAGGGATGACACCGGGGAGCTGTTTTTT. The rearrangement uses TRBV7-9 and TRBJ2-2, with D maybe TRBD1 (5 bases). The CDR3 covers 17 residues. Trimming pared 4 bases from V and 3 bases from J, leaving 18 bases between. CDR1 SEHNR and CDR2 FQNEAQ come from the germline V gene (reference sequence).

The rearrangement links TRBV5-1 to TRBJ2-7; D not certain. V was pared by 0 bases and J by 3 bases, with 7 bases between. This CDR3 has 13 residues. CDR1 and CDR2 from the germline V gene are SGHRS and YFSETQ. CDR3 sequence reads: CASSLVPNYEQYF. CDR3 coding DNA: TGCGCCAGCAGCTTGGTCCCCAACTACGAGCAGTACTTC.

This chain joins TRBV5-1 and TRBJ2-3; 11 positions agree with TRBD2. This CDR3 has 16 amino acids. V lost 0 bases and J lost 3; bases outside the gene matches: 3. The germline V gene has CDR1 SGHRS and CDR2 YFSETQ. The CDR3 DNA reads TGCGCCAGCAGCTTGGGATCTAGCGGGAGGACAGATACGCAGTATTTT. Protein product: CASSLGSSGRTDTQYF. The full variable domain, in which reference TRBV5-1 and TRBJ2-3 provide the parts outside the CDR3, is KAGVTQTPRYLIKTRGQQVTLSCSPISGHRSVSWYQQTPGQGLQFLFEYFSETQRNKGNFPGRFSGRQFSNSRSEMNVSTLELGDSALYLCASSLGSSGRTDTQYFGPGTRLTVL.

This clone showed up just once. V and J are TRBV16 and TRBJ2-1, with D maybe TRBD2 (6 bases). Germline V gene data show CDR1 as KGHSY and CDR2 as FQNENV. This CDR3 region has 17 residues. Trimming pared 4 bases from V and 0 bases from J, leaving 16 bases between. The CDR3 DNA is TGTGCCAGCAGCCCCAAGGGACTCGCCAGCTCCTACAATGAGCAGTTCTTC. Protein: CASSPKGLASSYNEQFF.

The V and J genes are TRBV29-1 and TRBJ1-1; D ambiguous. V dropped 7 bases and J dropped 5 bases, with 14 bases sitting between them. This CDR3 has 12 residues. The V gene's germline CDR1 is SQVTM and CDR2 ANQGSEA. The CDR3 DNA reads TGCAGCGCCGGCGAGGGAGGAACTGAAGCTTTCTTT. Protein sequence: CSAGEGGTEAFF. Drawing the rest from reference TRBV29-1 and TRBJ1-1, the complete variable domain is SAVISQKPSRDICQRGTSLTIQCQVDSQVTMMFWYRQQPGQSLTLIATANQGSEATYESGFVIDKFPISRPNLTFSTLTVSNMSPEDSSIYLCSAGEGGTEAFFGQGTRLTVV.

This clone occurred once. The chain recombines TRBV4-1 with TRBJ2-7; D unresolved. Trimming left V 0 bases short and J 7 bases short, with 19 bases between. Germline V gene sequence: CDR1 MGHRA, CDR2 YSYEKL. This CDR3 has 16 amino acids. The CDR3 sequence: CASSQDGLVVIEEQYF. The CDR3 DNA reads TGCGCCAGCAGCCAAGACGGGCTGGTGGTGATTGAGGAGCAGTACTTC.

This sequence joins TRBV19 and TRBJ2-3; D remains ambiguous. V was trimmed by 3 bases and J by 0 bases, leaving 10 bases between them. The CDR3 has 15 residues. Germline-derived CDR1 and CDR2 are LNHDA and SQIVND (reference sequence). CDR3 sequence reads: CASSISHASTDTQYF. The CDR3 nucleotides are TGTGCCAGTAGTATCTCTCACGCTAGCACAGATACGCAGTATTTT.

The rearrangement links TRBV5-5 to TRBJ2-1, with D unresolved. CDR3 length: 16 residues. V lost 6 bases and J 6 bases, leaving 22 bases between the germline ends. Germline V gene sequence: CDR1 SGHKS, CDR2 YYEKEE (reference sequence). DNA of the CDR3: TGTGCCAGCAACACTGAGACAAATAAGCCCCCCAATGAGCAGTTCTTC. Translating gives CASNTETNKPPNEQFF.

The chain is built from TRBV7-6 and TRBJ1-1; D call uncertain. Per the germline V gene, CDR1 is SGHVS and CDR2 is FNYEAQ. There are 11 residues in the CDR3. V gave up 1 base and J gave up 8 bases, with 5 bases separating them. CDR3 sequence: CASSLGGEAFF. In DNA form, the CDR3 reads TGTGCCAGCAGCTTAGGAGGAGAAGCTTTCTTT.

This clone was counted a single time. The CDR3 loop reads CASRGGLAGDTRTDTQYF. Written as DNA, the CDR3 is TGTGCCAGCAGGGGGGGGCTAGCGGGAGATACACGCACAGATACGCAGTATTTT. The chain recombines TRBV7-2 with TRBJ2-3; TRBD2 agrees at 10 bases. The length of the CDR3 is 18 residues. Unmatched junction bases numbered 13, after V lost 6 bases and J lost 1 base. Germline CDR1 reads SGHTA; CDR2 reads FQGNSA.

This rearrangement joins TRBV29-1 to TRBJ2-2; 8 bases are shared with TRBD1. The length of the CDR3 is 14 residues. Unmatched junction bases numbered 3, after V lost 6 bases and J lost 0 bases. The germline gives CDR1 SQVTM, CDR2 ANQGSEA. For the CDR3, the DNA is TGCAGCGTGGCGGACAGGGCGAACACCGGGGAGCTGTTTTTT. This codes for CSVADRANTGELFF.

The chain is built from TRBV19 and TRBJ2-2, with D perhaps being TRBD1 or TRBD2 (6 bases each). Germline-derived CDR1 and CDR2 are LNHDA and SQIVND (reference sequence). V lost 4 bases, J lost 5 bases, and 11 bases lay in between. This CDR3 contains 14 residues. The CDR3 DNA is TGTGCCAGTAGTACGACGGGGGCGACCGGGGAGCTGTTTTTT. Translating gives CASSTTGATGELFF.

V is TRBV13 and J is TRBJ2-1, with 13 bases fitting TRBD2. The CDR3 contains 18 residues. Germline V gene lookup returns CDR1 PRHDT and CDR2 FYEKMQ (reference sequence). With V trimmed by 6 bases and J by 0 bases, 8 bases remained unmatched. For the CDR3, the DNA is TGTGCCAGCAGTTCGACTAGCGGGAGGACAAGCTCCTACAATGAGCAGTTCTTC. This translates into CASSSTSGRTSSYNEQFF.

CDR3 nucleotide sequence: TGTGCCAGCAGGGGCTTACAGATTCGCGAGCAGTTCTTC. It translates to CASRGLQIREQFF. J is TRBJ2-1 and V is TRBV7-2; D gene ambiguous. This CDR3 is built from 13 residues. Germline V gives CDR1 SGHTA, CDR2 FQGNSA. The germline V and J ends were trimmed by 6 bases and 10 bases, with 16 bases remaining between them.

The chain has TRBV4-3 and TRBJ1-1; no clear D. CDR1 and CDR2 (germline): LGHNA, YSLEER. CDR3 length: 18 residues. Trimming removed 0 bases at V and 0 bases at J, with 17 bases between. The chain's CDR3 is CASSQELGTFRLNTEAFF. CDR3 DNA: TGCGCCAGCAGCCAAGAGTTGGGAACATTCCGCCTGAACACTGAAGCTTTCTTT.

The chain carries TRBV4-3 and TRBJ2-3; tentative D call: TRBD2 (5 bases). Germline CDR1 is LGHNA and CDR2 is YSLEER. The V and J ends lost 0 bases and 2 bases respectively, with 9 bases between them. The CDR3 is made up of 15 amino acids. This CDR3 is CASSQDRGHTDTQYF. The CDR3 DNA reads TGCGCCAGCAGCCAAGATCGGGGTCACACAGATACGCAGTATTTT.

V is TRBV19 and J is TRBJ2-6, with 7 positions matching TRBD1. Germline V lookup: CDR1 LNHDA, CDR2 SQIVND (reference sequence). The V gene end was trimmed by 9 bases and the J gene end by 0 bases; junction bases not matched to a gene: 8. The CDR3 runs 16 residues. As DNA, the CDR3 is TGTGCCAGCCTTCCCGGGACAGTCTCTGGGGCCAACGTCCTGACTTTC. It specifies CASLPGTVSGANVLTF.

The rearrangement uses TRBV2 and TRBJ2-5, with D possibly being TRBD2 (5 bases). The CDR3 consists of 13 residues. Trimming pared 6 bases from V and 3 bases from J, leaving 11 bases between. The germline gives CDR1 SNHLY, CDR2 FYNNEI. The CDR3 loop reads CASSLDWEETQYF. In DNA, the CDR3 is TGTGCCAGCAGCCTGGACTGGGAAGAGACCCAGTACTTC.

The chain couples TRBV5-1 to TRBJ2-7; TRBD2 matches 12 bases. V gave up 1 base and J gave up 2 bases; unmatched junction bases: 10. CDR1 and CDR2 (germline): SGHRS, YFSETQ. The CDR3 runs to 18 residues. The CDR3 sequence is CASSLRASGGAVAYEQYF. CDR3 DNA sequence: TGCGCCAGCAGCTTGCGGGCTAGCGGGGGGGCGGTTGCCTACGAGCAGTACTTC.

V and J are TRBV7-2 and TRBJ2-1; 7 nucleotides line up with TRBD1. The CDR3 covers 15 residues. Germline CDR1 SGHTA, CDR2 FQGNSA. The trim removed 5 bases at V and 1 base at J, leaving 5 bases unmatched. CDR3 loop: CASSLGQESYNEQFF. The CDR3, as DNA: TGTGCCAGCAGCCTAGGACAGGAGTCCTACAATGAGCAGTTCTTC.

This rearrangement joins TRBV7-2 to TRBJ2-4; weak D call: TRBD2 (6 bases). The CDR3 has 19 residues. Trimming took off 4 bases at V and 0 bases at J, with 22 bases between the two ends. From germline, CDR1 is SGHTA and CDR2 FQGNSA. CDR3 sequence (DNA): TGTGCCAGCAGCTCTACTTTTGGCGGGGTGGTGGTAGCCAAAAACATTCAGTACTTC. Residues: CASSSTFGGVVVAKNIQYF. Complete variable domain (other parts from reference TRBV7-2 and TRBJ2-4): GAGVSQSPSNKVTEKGKDVELRCDPISGHTALYWYRQSLGQGLEFLIYFQGNSAPDKSGLPSDRFSAERTGGSVSTLTIQRTQQEDSAVYLCASSSTFGGVVVAKNIQYFGAGTRLSVL.

The gene calls are TRBV6-5 and TRBJ1-1; D unclear. Germline lookup yields CDR1 MNHEY and CDR2 SVGAGI. V lost 5 bases to trimming and J lost 11 bases, with 18 bases between them. This CDR3 is 13 amino acids long. The CDR3 loop is CASSQTSARGAFF. DNA for the CDR3: TGTGCCAGCAGTCAGACCTCCGCGCGTGGGGCTTTCTTT.

This chain links TRBV18 with TRBJ1-1; 8 bases fit TRBD1. The J segment lost 1 base and the V segment lost 6 bases, leaving 7 bases of the junction unmatched. Germline V gene data show CDR1 as KGHSH and CDR2 as LQKENI. This CDR3 has 15 amino acids. The CDR3 DNA sequence: TGTGCCAGCTCTCGAACCGGGACAGGGAACACTGAAGCTTTCTTT. This translates into CASSRTGTGNTEAFF.

This clone appeared a single time. The chain links TRBV5-4 to TRBJ2-3; 10 positions match TRBD1. The CDR3 has 17 amino acids. V gave up 0 bases and J gave up 4 bases; unmatched junction bases: 8. Germline V CDR1 and CDR2: SGHNT, YYREEE (reference sequence). In DNA form, the CDR3 reads TGTGCCAGCAGCTTGGGACAGGGGGCGAAAGGCGCAGATACGCAGTATTTT. Protein: CASSLGQGAKGADTQYF.

This chain uses TRBV19 with TRBJ2-3; D is undetermined. Germline loops: CDR1 LNHDA, CDR2 SQIVND (reference sequence). V lost 7 bases, J lost 0 bases, and 11 bases lay in between. This CDR3 contains 14 residues. The CDR3 sequence is CASNPYGSTDTQYF. CDR3 DNA sequence: TGTGCCAGTAACCCTTACGGTAGCACAGATACGCAGTATTTT.

The rearrangement links TRBV2 to TRBJ1-3; TRBD1 agrees at 9 bases. Germline V gives CDR1 SNHLY, CDR2 FYNNEI. The CDR3 has 15 amino acids. V dropped 6 bases and J dropped 2; count of bases not matched to a gene: 5. This chain's CDR3 is CASRLQGAAGNTIYF. Here the CDR3 DNA reads TGTGCCAGCAGATTACAGGGGGCAGCTGGAAACACCATATATTTT.

The V gene is TRBV10-2, the J gene TRBJ2-7; D remains ambiguous. CDR3 length equals 13 residues. Germline-derived CDR1 and CDR2 are WSHSY and SAAADI. Trimming removed 0 bases at V and 7 bases at J, with 10 bases between. The CDR3 DNA reads as TGCGCCAGCAGTGAGTCCTTTCTTAGTGAGCAGTACTTC. Protein sequence: CASSESFLSEQYF.

The V gene is TRBV11-3, the J gene TRBJ2-5, with 7 bases aligning to TRBD2. V shed 5 bases, J shed 1 base, and the junction held 1 base outside the gene matches. The CDR3 loop spans 13 amino acids. CDR1 and CDR2 (germline): SGHNT, YENEEA. The CDR3 loop is CASSGGGQETQYF. CDR3 coding DNA: TGTGCCAGCAGCGGGGGGGGCCAAGAGACCCAGTACTTC.

This rearrangement joins TRBV5-8 to TRBJ2-5; 7 bases map to TRBD1. Germline V lookup: CDR1 SGHTS, CDR2 YDEGEE. V was clipped by 2 bases and J by 7 bases; unmatched bases: 11. The CDR3 totals 15 residues. The CDR3 DNA is TGTGCCAGCAGCTTAAGGACAGGCGGCGAAGGGACCCAGTACTTC. Translated: CASSLRTGGEGTQYF.

CDR3: CASSYSTRATEAFF. The CDR3 bases are TGTGCCAGCAGTTACTCGACCCGGGCCACTGAAGCTTTCTTT. This chain links TRBV6-5 with TRBJ1-1, with D unclear. V was trimmed by 0 bases and J by 4 bases, leaving 9 bases between them. CDR1 is MNHEY and CDR2 is SVGAGI in the germline V gene. The CDR3 runs to 14 residues.

This rearrangement joins TRBV18 to TRBJ1-3, with D unresolved. The CDR3 is 17 residues long. Germline V gene data show CDR1 as KGHSH and CDR2 as LQKENI. V shed 2 bases and J shed 0 bases, with 14 bases lying between them. The CDR3, as DNA: TGTGCCAGCTCACCAGAACCCCCGCTACACTCTGGAAACACCATATATTTT. It yields the protein CASSPEPPLHSGNTIYF.